This TCR beta chain emerged from a study of T cell responses to AZD1222 COVID-19 vaccine. The study, taken as a whole, reports: Per reports, nearly half of all spike-specific TCRs target regions that are unmutated in variants.

As concerns this clone: No antigen is known for it.

Repertoires were generated with immunoSEQ multiplex PCR, while TCRdb's copy carries only in-frame clones and drops some. The sample records roughly 70,000 clones, around 74% being singletons. The germline V gene encodes CDR1 SGDLS and CDR2 YYNGEE. The CDR3 is 15 residues long. Trimming cost V 1 base and J 0 bases; bases outside gene matches: 2. This sequence was found in an adult in good health. Here the sequenced sample was peripheral blood, taken on day 0 of MenACWY control vaccination. This chain uses TRBV9 with TRBJ2-3; 7 bases fit TRBD1. In nucleotides, the CDR3 is TGTGCCAGCAGCGTAAGGGACAGCAGCACAGATACGCAGTATTTT. Amino acids: CASSVRDSSTDTQYF.